One sample yielded the 28 T cell receptor beta chains listed below, sequenced in a study of human T cells and chemical hapten exposure. TCRdb re-called the RACE reads with MiXCR, one entry per CDR3 protein. The table lists roughly 150,000 distinct CDR3 sequences, 12% of them singletons. This sample's time point: patch test 2, 6 weeks after DPC sensitization. This sample's treatment: therapeutic diphenylcyclopropenone sensitization with weekly scalp DPC. The sample in question was whole blood, obtained in connection with sensitization to the hapten diphenylcyclopropenone (DPC). The receptors originated from a woman aged 50 to 60 with alopecia areata. Some clones in this sample may be carry-over from other donors' samples.

This clonotype was counted between two and nine times. The chain uses TRBV5-1 and TRBJ1-2; D possibly corresponds to TRBD1 (6 bases). V was trimmed by 4 bases and J by 2 bases, leaving 9 bases between them. The germline CDR1 and CDR2 sequences are SGHRS and YFSETQ. The CDR3 length is 13 residues. The chain's CDR3 is CASSQGQNYGYTF. The CDR3 coding sequence is TGCGCCAGCAGCCAGGGACAAAACTATGGCTACACCTTC.

In its sample, this clonotype was seen a few times. This chain connects TRBV20-1 to TRBJ2-7; 7 bases align to TRBD1. The CDR3 contains 16 residues. V lost 0 bases and J lost 0; bases outside the gene matches: 8. The germline CDR1 and CDR2 sequences are DFQATT and SNEGSKA (reference sequence). The CDR3 loop reads CSAREPNRGRSYEQYF. The CDR3 DNA reads as TGCAGTGCTAGAGAGCCCAACAGGGGTCGCTCCTACGAGCAGTACTTC.

Many counts were recorded for this clonotype. The gene calls are TRBV7-6 and TRBJ2-3; no reliable D call. There are 12 residues in the CDR3. CDR1 is SGHVS and CDR2 is FNYEAQ in the germline V gene. The germline V and J ends were trimmed by 4 bases and 6 bases, with 8 bases remaining between them. The CDR3 nucleotides are TGTGCCAGCAGCTACCGCTCCGATACGCAGTATTTT. Its protein is CASSYRSDTQYF.

The chain employs TRBV28 and TRBJ2-7, with 12 bases fitting TRBD2. This CDR3 comprises 15 residues. Per germline, CDR1 MDHEN and CDR2 SYDVKM. V dropped 5 bases and J dropped 3; count of bases not matched to a gene: 5. DNA of the CDR3: TGTGCCAGCAGTCCGTCACTAGCGGGAGGCTACGAGCAGTACTTC. The encoded protein is CASSPSLAGGYEQYF.

This clonotype was counted a few times. The chain links TRBV11-1 to TRBJ2-1; a possible D gene is TRBD1 (5 bases). The CDR3 covers 13 residues. The V end was cut by 2 bases, the J end by 10 bases, with 12 bases between. In germline, CDR1 is SGHAT, CDR2 FQDESV (reference sequence). In DNA, the CDR3 is TGTGCCAGCAGCTTAACGCAGGGCAGGGAGCAGTTCTTC. This encodes CASSLTQGREQFF. Based on the CDR3 plus reference TRBV11-1 and TRBJ2-1, the full variable domain is EAEVAQSPRYKITEKSQAVAFWCDPISGHATLYWYRQILGQGPELLVQFQDESVVDDSQLPKDRFSAERLKGVDSTLKIQPAELGDSAMYLCASSLTQGREQFFGPGTRLTVL.

The chain has TRBV20-1 and TRBJ2-7, with 8 bases identical to TRBD2. The V gene's germline CDR1 is DFQATT and CDR2 SNEGSKA (reference sequence). There are 15 residues in the CDR3. J was trimmed by 2 bases and V by 3 bases; bases with no gene match: 9. CDR3: CSASPRGAGAYEQYF. DNA for the CDR3: TGCAGTGCTAGTCCCCGGGGAGCGGGAGCCTACGAGCAGTACTTC.

The V and J genes are TRBV12-3 or TRBV12-4 and TRBJ2-4; TRBD1 aligns across 8 bases. The length of the CDR3 is 16 residues. V lost 1 base, J lost 0 bases, and 2 bases stayed unmatched. CDR3 in DNA: TGTGCCAGCAGTTTAGGGACAGGGATAGCCAAAAACATTCAGTACTTC. Its protein product is CASSLGTGIAKNIQYF.

There are a few counts of this clonotype. V gene TRBV20-1 combines with J gene TRBJ2-5, with D possibly TRBD2 on 5 matching bases. The CDR3 loop spans 15 amino acids. The ends were cut back, 0 bases at V and 0 bases at J, with 11 bases in the middle. Germline values: CDR1 DFQATT, CDR2 SNEGSKA (reference sequence). The CDR3 region is CSARDLGRHQETQYF. CDR3 in DNA: TGCAGTGCTAGAGATCTGGGGAGACACCAAGAGACCCAGTACTTC.

This clonotype was detected ten times or more. This chain joins TRBV7-2 and TRBJ2-6, with a possible D match to TRBD2 (6 bases). The CDR3 has 15 amino acids. V was shortened by 6 bases and J by 1 base, with 10 bases between the two germline ends. Germline V gene sequence: CDR1 SGHTA, CDR2 FQGNSA. The DNA of the CDR3 is TGTGCCAGCAGGATCGGGAGATCTGGGGCCAACGTCCTGACTTTC. It translates to CASRIGRSGANVLTF.

This clonotype came up a few times. The chain is built from TRBV12-3 or TRBV12-4 and TRBJ2-1; 9 nucleotides match TRBD1. The CDR3 is 15 residues long. V shed 5 bases, J shed 2 bases, and the junction held 4 bases outside the gene matches. The CDR3 coding sequence is TGTGCCAGCAGTATAAGGACAGGGGCCTACAATGAGCAGTTCTTC. Translation gives CASSIRTGAYNEQFF.

The chain joins TRBV7-2 to TRBJ2-3; TRBD1 aligns across 8 bases. Looked up from germline, CDR1 is SGHTA and CDR2 is FQGNSA. Trimming removed 1 base from V and 9 bases from J; junction bases left unmatched: 15. The CDR3 length is 17 residues. The CDR3 loop is CASSLGPPGGRINTQYF. The CDR3 DNA reads TGTGCCAGCAGCTTAGGTCCCCCAGGGGGCAGGATAAACACGCAGTATTTT.

This clonotype was counted between two and nine times. The chain uses TRBV7-9 and TRBJ2-5; 8 nucleotides line up with TRBD2. Per germline, CDR1 SEHNR and CDR2 FQNEAQ (reference sequence). Trimming cost V 5 bases and J 2 bases; bases outside gene matches: 10. The CDR3 contains 16 residues. The CDR3 DNA reads TGTGCCAGCAGCCCACGGGGGGGAAGGGCTCAAGAGACCCAGTACTTC. Its protein product is CASSPRGGRAQETQYF.

This chain connects TRBV4-1 to TRBJ2-2; no definite D call. Trimming shortened V by 3 bases and J by 6 bases, and 8 bases separated the two germline ends. CDR1 and CDR2 (germline): MGHRA, YSYEKL. CDR3 length equals 13 residues. The CDR3 loop reads CASSHHQAGELFF. In DNA form, the CDR3 reads TGCGCCAGCAGCCACCACCAGGCCGGGGAGCTGTTTTTT.

This clonotype was counted between two and nine times. The rearrangement links TRBV6-2 or TRBV6-3 to TRBJ2-3; D is uncertain. V was trimmed by 2 bases and J by 6 bases, leaving 9 bases between them. Germline V gene data show CDR1 as MNHEY and CDR2 as SVGEGT. The CDR3 is 13 residues long. The CDR3 DNA sequence: TGTGCCAGCAGTTACAAAGGCCCCGATACGCAGTATTTT. Protein sequence: CASSYKGPDTQYF.

This clonotype came up a few times. The CDR3 spells CASRGLAGFTGELFF. CDR3 coding DNA: TGTGCCAGCAGGGGGCTAGCGGGATTCACCGGGGAGCTGTTTTTT. The V call is TRBV6-6, the J call TRBJ2-2, with TRBD2 identical over 9 bases. The V and J ends lost 6 bases and 4 bases, in that order; junction bases with no gene match: 6. In germline, CDR1 is MNHNY, CDR2 SVGAGI (reference sequence). The CDR3 covers 15 residues.

The chain links TRBV20-1 to TRBJ1-1, with a tentative D call TRBD1 (5 bases). From germline, CDR1 is DFQATT and CDR2 SNEGSKA (reference sequence). Between the trimmed V and J ends, which lost 6 bases and 4 bases, there was a span of 15 bases. The CDR3 is 13 residues long. CDR3 protein: CSALPSRGTEAFF. CDR3 nucleotide sequence: TGCAGTGCCCTTCCGTCGAGGGGCACTGAAGCTTTCTTT.

This chain uses TRBV2 with TRBJ1-2, with D unresolved. CDR3 length: 12 residues. V was cut by 2 bases and J by 5 bases, with 6 bases left in between. Germline CDR1 is SNHLY and CDR2 is FYNNEI. CDR3 sequence (DNA): TGTGCCAGCAGTGAAATGGGTTATGGCTACACCTTC. Translating it yields CASSEMGYGYTF.

The chain is built from TRBV28 and TRBJ2-1, with D unclear. V was trimmed by 1 base and J by 8 bases, leaving 9 bases between them. CDR3 size: 13 residues. CDR1 MDHEN and CDR2 SYDVKM come from the germline V gene. As DNA, the CDR3 is TGTGCCAGCAGTTTATTGCCAGCTGATGAGCAGTTCTTC. This gives the protein CASSLLPADEQFF.

This clonotype was picked up a small number of times. The V and J genes are TRBV6-5 and TRBJ1-2; D is unclear. The CDR3 has 11 amino acids. Germline V gene lookup returns CDR1 MNHEY and CDR2 SVGAGI. V was cut by 6 bases and J by 4 bases, with 6 bases left in between. The CDR3 region has the DNA TGTGCCAGCAGAACCAGCTATGGCTACACCTTC. This codes for CASRTSYGYTF.

This clonotype was detected ten times or more. This chain uses TRBV19 with TRBJ2-1; TRBD2 matches 7 bases. V shed 5 bases and J 6 bases; nucleotides not matched to a gene: 10. The CDR3 is made up of 15 amino acids. Per germline, CDR1 LNHDA and CDR2 SQIVND (reference sequence). The CDR3 is CASSARGSFSNEQFF. In nucleotides, the CDR3 is TGTGCCAGTAGTGCCCGCGGGAGCTTCTCCAATGAGCAGTTCTTC.

The rearrangement uses TRBV9 and TRBJ2-1, with TRBD2 matching 10 bases. The CDR3 spans 14 residues. The trim removed 4 bases at V and 15 bases at J, leaving 13 bases unmatched. CDR1 and CDR2 from the germline V gene are SGDLS and YYNGEE. CDR3 residues: CASSPGLAGERPFF. The DNA for the CDR3 is TGTGCCAGCAGCCCTGGGCTAGCGGGAGAACGGCCGTTCTTC.

The rearrangement joins TRBV12-3 or TRBV12-4 to TRBJ2-7; 9 bases fit TRBD2. Unmatched junction bases numbered 7, after V lost 4 bases and J lost 6 bases. The CDR3 is 14 residues long. The CDR3 DNA sequence: TGTGCCAGCAGTTACATAGCGGGAGTGGGCGAGCAGTACTTC. Amino acids: CASSYIAGVGEQYF.

This clonotype was recorded at least ten times. V and J are TRBV29-1 and TRBJ2-2, with D perhaps matching TRBD1 or TRBD2 (5 bases each). Germline lookup yields CDR1 SQVTM and CDR2 ANQGSEA. This CDR3 region has 16 residues. Trimming left V 6 bases short and J 8 bases short, with 25 bases between. CDR3 in DNA: TGCAGCGTGCGGGTAGGGGCGCCGATCCCAGCTGGGGAGCTGTTTTTT. Translation: CSVRVGAPIPAGELFF.

This clonotype was seen only a few times. J is TRBJ1-1 and V is TRBV3-1; D perhaps matches TRBD1 (5 bases). Per the germline V gene, CDR1 is LGHDT and CDR2 is YNNKEL (reference sequence). There are 11 residues in the CDR3. V lost 3 bases, J lost 10 bases, and 9 bases lay in between. Here the CDR3 DNA reads TGTGCCAGCAGCCATGTGGGGGGAGCTTTCTTT. Protein sequence: CASSHVGGAFF.

This chain uses TRBV7-6 with TRBJ2-1, with 8 bases lining up with TRBD2. CDR1 is SGHVS, CDR2 FNYEAQ, per germline. V was clipped by 5 bases and J by 4 bases; unmatched bases: 10. CDR3 length equals 16 residues. The CDR3 sequence: CASSEKRELEYNEQFF. The CDR3 region has the DNA TGTGCCAGCAGCGAAAAGCGGGAGCTGGAATACAATGAGCAGTTCTTC.

This clonotype came up many times. V gene TRBV18 combines with J gene TRBJ2-2; tentatively, D is TRBD2 (5 bases). Per germline, CDR1 KGHSH and CDR2 LQKENI. Trimming shortened V by 2 bases and J by 7 bases, and 14 bases separated the two germline ends. The CDR3 has 15 residues. As DNA, the CDR3 is TGTGCCAGCTCACCAACGTCCCTTGGGAGCGGGGAGCTGTTTTTT. This translates into CASSPTSLGSGELFF.

This chain joins TRBV5-1 and TRBJ1-1; tentative D call: TRBD1 (5 bases). This CDR3 spans 14 amino acids. The V gene lost 1 base and the J gene lost 0 bases, with 7 bases spanning the gap. The germline CDR1 and CDR2 sequences are SGHRS and YFSETQ. The CDR3 sequence: CASSLNRMNTEAFF. CDR3 nucleotide sequence: TGCGCCAGCAGCTTGAACAGGATGAACACTGAAGCTTTCTTT.

The chain couples TRBV9 to TRBJ1-2, with TRBD1 matching 8 bases. The length of the CDR3 is 14 residues. J was trimmed by 2 bases and V by 0 bases; bases with no gene match: 0. Germline assignment: CDR1 SGDLS and CDR2 YYNGEE. The CDR3, as DNA: TGTGCCAGCAGCGTAGGACAGGGGAACTATGGCTACACCTTC. Amino acid sequence: CASSVGQGNYGYTF.